The 13 T cell receptor beta chains given below trace back to one sample, sequenced in a study of shared clonotypes between healthy human individuals. The table came from immunoSEQ multiplex PCR; TCRdb's copy has only in-frame clones and leaves some out. The sample lists about 660,000 clones, approximately 79% occurring once. The sample comprised memory CD4+ T cells sorted from blood. Sample subset: CD45RA-negative fraction. The receptors originated from a woman aged 25 to 39 in good health.

This chain links TRBV7-9 with TRBJ2-7; D not resolved. Germline V lookup: CDR1 SEHNR, CDR2 FQNEAQ (reference sequence). The CDR3 is 13 residues long. The V gene lost 6 bases and the J gene lost 4 bases, with 13 bases spanning the gap. The CDR3 spells CASRRAETYEQYF. Written as DNA, the CDR3 is TGTGCCAGCAGGAGAGCCGAGACTTACGAGCAGTACTTC.

The chain is built from TRBV11-2 and TRBJ2-7, with TRBD1 matching 10 bases. CDR1 and CDR2 (germline): SGHAT, FQNNGV. The CDR3 extends over 15 amino acids. V shed 5 bases and J 0 bases; nucleotides not matched to a gene: 4. CDR3 DNA sequence: TGTGCCAGCAGCCCCTGGACAGGGGGCTCCTACGAGCAGTACTTC. Encoded protein: CASSPWTGGSYEQYF.

The V call is TRBV6-1, the J call TRBJ2-7; D not certain. This CDR3 is 15 amino acids long. Trimming left V 2 bases short and J 2 bases short, with 13 bases between. Germline V lookup: CDR1 MNHNS, CDR2 SASEGT. CDR3 DNA sequence: TGTGCCAGCAGTGAATCCACAGTAAGGACCTACGAGCAGTACTTC. Amino acids: CASSESTVRTYEQYF.

This chain joins TRBV7-2 and TRBJ1-2; D is unclear. V was pared by 1 base and J by 2 bases, with 8 bases between. Germline V CDR1 and CDR2: SGHTA, FQGNSA. This CDR3 is 14 amino acids long. CDR3 sequence: CASSLGNSNYGYTF. DNA for the CDR3: TGTGCCAGCAGCTTAGGGAACAGCAACTATGGCTACACCTTC.

This clone appeared a few times. The rearrangement joins TRBV10-1 to TRBJ1-2; perhaps TRBD1 as D (5 bases). Germline CDR1 and CDR2: WNHNN and SYGVQD (reference sequence). Trimming cost V 6 bases and J 4 bases, with 15 bases left between them. This CDR3 is 14 amino acids long. In DNA, the CDR3 is TGCGCCAGCAGCGACAGCTTAAGCTCCTATGGCTACACCTTC. Its protein is CASSDSLSSYGYTF.

The J gene is TRBJ2-1, the V gene TRBV5-6, with D unclear. The CDR3 length is 14 residues. Germline V gene sequence: CDR1 SGHDT, CDR2 YYEEEE. Between the trimmed V and J ends, which lost 0 bases and 7 bases, there was a span of 11 bases. CDR3: CASSLALRKNEQFF. The DNA for the CDR3 is TGTGCCAGCAGCTTGGCCCTAAGGAAGAATGAGCAGTTCTTC.

This clone appeared once. V usage is TRBV6-5 and J usage is TRBJ1-2; tentatively, D is TRBD1 (6 bases). The CDR3 length is 16 residues. The V end was cut by 2 bases, the J end by 1 base, with 14 bases between. CDR1 is MNHEY and CDR2 is SVGAGI in the germline V gene. CDR3 DNA sequence: TGTGCCAGCAGTTACGCAGGGGTTAAGGGTAACTATGGCTACACCTTC. Amino acid sequence: CASSYAGVKGNYGYTF.

The genes are TRBV10-1 and TRBJ2-1; TRBD2 is a possible D gene (6 bases). From germline, CDR1 is WNHNN and CDR2 SYGVQD (reference sequence). This CDR3 spans 14 amino acids. Trimming took off 9 bases at V and 0 bases at J, with 12 bases between the two ends. CDR3 DNA: TGCGCCAGTGCCTCTAGCGACTCCTACAATGAGCAGTTCTTC. Protein product: CASASSDSYNEQFF.

The chain carries TRBV19 and TRBJ2-5, with D possibly being TRBD1 (5 bases). The CDR3 spans 15 residues. V was shortened by 3 bases and J by 3 bases, with 14 bases between the two germline ends. Per germline, CDR1 LNHDA and CDR2 SQIVND (reference sequence). As DNA, the CDR3 is TGTGCCAGTAGTATGGTCCAGGGTTGGGAAGAGACCCAGTACTTC. This codes for CASSMVQGWEETQYF.

The gene calls are TRBV11-2 and TRBJ2-7, with TRBD1 identical over 7 bases. J gave up 1 base and V 6 bases, and 6 bases lay outside the gene matches. Per the germline V gene, CDR1 is SGHAT and CDR2 is FQNNGV. The CDR3 is made up of 14 amino acids. The CDR3 is CASRRPGQSYEQYF. As DNA, the CDR3 is TGTGCCAGCAGGAGACCGGGACAGTCCTACGAGCAGTACTTC.

V gene TRBV28 combines with J gene TRBJ2-7, with 9 bases identical to TRBD1. Germline CDR1 and CDR2: MDHEN and SYDVKM. This CDR3 spans 13 amino acids. The junction had 6 bases not matched to a gene; V was cut back by 6 bases and J by 6 bases. CDR3 protein: CASRPTGGIEQYF. CDR3 DNA: TGTGCCAGCAGACCAACAGGGGGCATCGAGCAGTACTTC.

This sequence joins TRBV28 and TRBJ1-5, with unresolved D. The V gene lost 1 base and the J gene lost 4 bases, with 17 bases spanning the gap. There are 17 residues in the CDR3. Germline CDR1 reads MDHEN; CDR2 reads SYDVKM. CDR3 residues: CASSLLGLQIRNQPQHF. The DNA of the CDR3 is TGTGCCAGCAGTTTATTGGGTTTACAGATCCGGAATCAGCCCCAGCATTTT.

The chain employs TRBV27 and TRBJ1-1; D remains ambiguous. Trimming shortened V by 5 bases and J by 1 base, and 11 bases separated the two germline ends. CDR3 length: 14 residues. CDR1 and CDR2 from the germline V gene are MNHEY and SMNVEV (reference sequence). CDR3 sequence reads: CASSPHTQNTEAFF. DNA for the CDR3: TGTGCCAGCAGTCCTCATACACAGAACACTGAAGCTTTCTTT.